Listed here are 30 T cell receptor beta chains from one sample, sequenced in a study of blood T cells in healthy people across ages. Next came a second PCR, run for about 6 to 12 cycles, which used a sample-barcoded 5' primer along with a J-beta primer mix. TCRdb recomputed calls from the 5' RACE reads with MiXCR, one row per CDR3 protein. This sample carries some 780,000 distinct CDR3 sequences, approximately 53% of them seen once, and the ten largest clones take about 26%. The sample comprised blood. The receptors were sampled from a man aged 35 to 55 in good health.

The V gene is TRBV12-3 or TRBV12-4, the J gene TRBJ2-7; D is unresolved. This CDR3 is 12 amino acids long. The V end lost 6 bases, the J end lost 3 bases, and 9 bases lay between the germline ends. Here the CDR3 DNA reads TGTGCCAGCAGCCGGAATATCTACGAGCAGTACTTC. The encoded protein is CASSRNIYEQYF.

The gene calls are TRBV7-7 and TRBJ2-3; 7 nucleotides agree with TRBD1. CDR1 SSHAT and CDR2 FNYEAQ come from the germline V gene (reference sequence). CDR3 size: 14 residues. The V segment lost 6 bases and the J segment 4 bases; nucleotides outside the gene matches: 7. CDR3 sequence (DNA): TGTGCCAGCAGTCCGAACAGGGGTTCAGATACGCAGTATTTT. Protein product: CASSPNRGSDTQYF.

V is TRBV28 and J is TRBJ2-4; D remains unclear. The germline gives CDR1 MDHEN, CDR2 SYDVKM. Trimming cost V 6 bases and J 1 base, with 13 bases left between them. This CDR3 spans 15 amino acids. The CDR3 DNA sequence: TGTGCCAGCAGATCCCCTTATCTGGCCAAAAACATTCAGTACTTC. Encoded protein: CASRSPYLAKNIQYF.

This chain joins TRBV6-5 and TRBJ1-2, with D unresolved. CDR3 length: 12 residues. V was cut by 8 bases and J by 2 bases, with 9 bases left in between. The germline V gene encodes CDR1 MNHEY and CDR2 SVGAGI. The CDR3 is CASFRGNYGYTF. CDR3 DNA: TGTGCCAGCTTCAGAGGGAACTATGGCTACACCTTC.

This clonotype was picked up a small number of times. The CDR3 loop reads CSAILTSGRFEQYF. In DNA form, the CDR3 reads TGCAGTGCTATACTGACTAGCGGGAGATTCGAGCAGTACTTC. The chain recombines TRBV20-1 with TRBJ2-5; 12 bases line up with TRBD2. Matching the DNA end better, TRBJ2-7 makes the J call doubtful. This CDR3 region has 14 residues. Per the germline V gene, CDR1 is DFQATT and CDR2 is SNEGSKA (reference sequence).

As for this clonotype: Just one base apart from a much larger clone, this may be a read error. V gene TRBV28 combines with J gene TRBJ2-7; tentative D call: TRBD2 (7 bases). From germline, CDR1 is MDHEN and CDR2 SYDVKM. V was cut by 5 bases and J by 11 bases, with 16 bases left in between. The CDR3 extends over 12 amino acids. The CDR3 DNA is TGTGCCAGCAGTAGGGGGAGCGGGGATGAGTACTTC. Protein sequence: CASSRGSGDEYF.

The V call is TRBV6-2 or TRBV6-3, the J call TRBJ1-1, with D possibly being TRBD1 (6 bases). V gave up 2 bases and J gave up 4 bases, with 8 bases separating them. This CDR3 spans 13 amino acids. Germline assignment: CDR1 MNHEY and CDR2 SVGEGT. The CDR3 nucleotides read TGTGCCAGCAGTTACGGGGGCGGCACTGAAGCTTTCTTT. Translation gives CASSYGGGTEAFF.

In its sample, this clonotype was seen many times. The J gene is TRBJ2-3, the V gene TRBV25-1; no clear D gene. Germline V gives CDR1 MGHDK, CDR2 SYGVNS. The V end was cut by 10 bases, the J end by 6 bases, with 11 bases between. The CDR3 has 11 amino acids. The CDR3 sequence: CATTAGDTQYF. CDR3 nucleotides: TGTGCCACCACGGCTGGGGATACGCAGTATTTT.

In this sample, this clonotype turned up a few times. The chain recombines TRBV5-1 with TRBJ2-3; D is perhaps TRBD1 (5 bases). V lost 0 bases to trimming and J lost 0 bases, with 14 bases between them. CDR1 and CDR2 (germline): SGHRS, YFSETQ. The CDR3 is 17 residues long. Here the CDR3 DNA reads TGCGCCAGCAGCTTGGGACTGACAGTAACTAGCACAGATACGCAGTATTTT. This codes for CASSLGLTVTSTDTQYF.

The chain joins TRBV9 to TRBJ2-7, with TRBD2 matching 7 bases. This CDR3 has 15 residues. J gave up 1 base and V 4 bases, and 8 bases lay outside the gene matches. Germline CDR1 is SGDLS and CDR2 is YYNGEE. CDR3 nucleotide sequence: TGTGCCAGCAGCTGGGGCGCGGGGGATTCCTACGAGCAGTACTTC. It codes for CASSWGAGDSYEQYF.

This rearrangement joins TRBV29-1 to TRBJ1-5; 9 bases are a match to TRBD1. The V gene end was trimmed by 6 bases and the J gene end by 6 bases; junction bases not matched to a gene: 6. CDR3 length equals 13 residues. CDR1 SQVTM and CDR2 ANQGSEA come from the germline V gene. The CDR3 nucleotides read TGCAGCGTCGGACAGGGGATCACTCAGCCCCAGCATTTT. It is translated as CSVGQGITQPQHF.

This clonotype has only a few counts. The rearrangement joins TRBV5-1 to TRBJ1-5; a weak D match, TRBD1 (6 bases). The V end lost 3 bases, the J end lost 7 bases, and 11 bases lay between the germline ends. Germline CDR1 SGHRS, CDR2 YFSETQ. This CDR3 is built from 13 residues. The CDR3 here is CASSWGGHQPQHF. The CDR3 coding sequence is TGCGCCAGCAGCTGGGGGGGGCACCAGCCCCAGCATTTT.

V and J are TRBV7-8 and TRBJ1-2; 8 positions agree with TRBD1. V dropped 6 bases and J dropped 8; count of bases not matched to a gene: 17. In germline, CDR1 is SGHVS, CDR2 FQNEAQ. The CDR3 spans 16 residues. Written as DNA, the CDR3 is TGTGCCAGCAGGCGGATGGGGGGGACAGGATTGGAAGGCTACACCTTC. Translating it yields CASRRMGGTGLEGYTF.

The chain recombines TRBV28 with TRBJ1-6; D remains unclear. The germline V gene encodes CDR1 MDHEN and CDR2 SYDVKM. Trimming stripped 4 bases from V and 0 bases from J, with 16 bases between. The CDR3 spans 18 residues. The CDR3 sequence is CASSSPRAVGSYNSPLHF. Written as DNA, the CDR3 is TGTGCCAGCAGTTCTCCACGAGCGGTAGGCTCCTATAATTCACCCCTCCACTTT.

This chain uses TRBV7-2 with TRBJ2-3; 12 bases align to TRBD2. Germline V gives CDR1 SGHTA, CDR2 FQGNSA. CDR3 size: 16 residues. V dropped 4 bases and J dropped 0; count of bases not matched to a gene: 2. The CDR3 is CASSSTSGRSTDTQYF. The CDR3 DNA follows: TGTGCCAGCAGCTCGACTAGCGGGAGAAGCACAGATACGCAGTATTTT. The entire variable domain, with the rest obtained from reference TRBV7-2 and TRBJ2-3, is as follows: GAGVSQSPSNKVTEKGKDVELRCDPISGHTALYWYRQSLGQGLEFLIYFQGNSAPDKSGLPSDRFSAERTGGSVSTLTIQRTQQEDSAVYLCASSSTSGRSTDTQYFGPGTRLTVL.

The chain couples TRBV5-1 to TRBJ2-3; possible D gene TRBD2, 6 bases. Trimming cost V 2 bases and J 5 bases, with 15 bases left between them. The CDR3 is made up of 15 amino acids. Per germline, CDR1 SGHRS and CDR2 YFSETQ. This CDR3 reads CASSLVEGPGDTQYF. CDR3 DNA: TGCGCCAGCAGCTTAGTGGAGGGGCCTGGAGATACGCAGTATTTT.

The V gene is TRBV7-8, the J gene TRBJ1-4; D unclear. The ends were cut back, 4 bases at V and 8 bases at J, with 14 bases in the middle. CDR1 and CDR2 from the germline V gene are SGHVS and FQNEAQ. This CDR3 is 14 amino acids long. This CDR3 is CASSSRRSLEKLFF. As DNA, the CDR3 is TGTGCCAGCAGCTCTAGAAGGTCTTTGGAAAAACTGTTTTTT.

This clonotype was recorded once. This chain connects TRBV20-1 to TRBJ2-5, with D uncertain. The CDR3 extends over 15 amino acids. Trimming took 0 bases from V and 2 from J, leaving 13 bases between them. The V gene's germline CDR1 is DFQATT and CDR2 SNEGSKA (reference sequence). CDR3 in amino acids: CSARDAGYSQETQYF. DNA of the CDR3: TGCAGTGCTAGAGATGCCGGGTATTCTCAAGAGACCCAGTACTTC.

The rearrangement joins TRBV10-3 to TRBJ2-1, with D maybe TRBD2 (5 bases). The CDR3 covers 14 residues. V lost 4 bases and J lost 2, with 9 bases in between. Germline CDR1 reads ENHRY; CDR2 reads SYGVKD. The CDR3 sequence is CAISAEGTYNEQFF. In DNA, the CDR3 is TGTGCCATCAGTGCCGAGGGAACCTACAATGAGCAGTTCTTC.

V gene TRBV28 combines with J gene TRBJ1-5; D is possibly TRBD1 (6 bases). V lost 6 bases and J lost 3, with 15 bases in between. Germline V lookup: CDR1 MDHEN, CDR2 SYDVKM. The CDR3 is made up of 15 amino acids. The CDR3 DNA reads TGTGCCAGCAGGCCAGGGGTGGAGAACAATCAGCCCCAGCATTTT. This translates into CASRPGVENNQPQHF. Drawing the rest from reference TRBV28 and TRBJ1-5, the complete variable domain is DVKVTQSSRYLVKRTGEKVFLECVQDMDHENMFWYRQDPGLGLRLIYFSYDVKMKEKGDIPEGYSVSREKKERFSLILESASTNQTSMYLCASRPGVENNQPQHFGDGTRLSIL.

V is TRBV12-3 or TRBV12-4 and J is TRBJ2-3; 9 bases are shared with TRBD1. This CDR3 is 18 amino acids long. Trimming took 2 bases from V and 0 from J; bases not matched to a gene: 9. CDR3 amino acids: CASSLSVGTGTSTDTQYF. The CDR3 DNA sequence: TGTGCCAGCAGTTTAAGTGTTGGGACAGGGACTAGCACAGATACGCAGTATTTT.

The rearrangement joins TRBV7-9 to TRBJ1-2; 7 bases agree with TRBD1. Trimming cost V 4 bases and J 6 bases; bases outside gene matches: 5. This CDR3 comprises 13 residues. The germline V gene encodes CDR1 SEHNR and CDR2 FQNEAQ (reference sequence). CDR3 loop: CASSSQGWNGYTF. Here the CDR3 DNA reads TGTGCCAGCAGCTCACAGGGGTGGAATGGCTACACCTTC.

A few counts support this clonotype. This chain connects TRBV7-2 to TRBJ2-1; 8 bases align to TRBD1. The CDR3 extends over 12 amino acids. Germline V CDR1 and CDR2: SGHTA, FQGNSA. Germline trimming cut 5 bases from V and 14 bases from J; bases unmatched to any gene: 8. The CDR3 bases are TGTGCCAGCAGCCCTGACAGGGGTGTAAAGTTCTTC. This translates into CASSPDRGVKFF.

The chain couples TRBV12-3 or TRBV12-4 to TRBJ1-4; 9 positions agree with TRBD1. The trim removed 6 bases at V and 5 bases at J, leaving 4 bases unmatched. This CDR3 comprises 14 residues. The CDR3 protein is CASRRGTGNEKLFF. The CDR3 DNA is TGTGCCAGCAGGAGAGGGACAGGGAATGAAAAACTGTTTTTT.

This clonotype showed up just a few times. The chain employs TRBV7-8 and TRBJ2-4; D may be TRBD1 or TRBD2 (6 bases each). CDR1 is SGHVS and CDR2 is FQNEAQ in the germline V gene. The germline V and J ends were trimmed by 1 base and 7 bases, with 17 bases remaining between them. The length of the CDR3 is 16 residues. CDR3 sequence (DNA): TGTGCCAGCAGCTTAGGGGCCAAGGGGGGAGGTAACATTCAGTACTTC. Translated, it gives CASSLGAKGGGNIQYF.

The chain employs TRBV2 and TRBJ2-1, with D possibly TRBD2 on 6 matching bases. CDR1 and CDR2 (germline): SNHLY, FYNNEI. Trimming pared 4 bases from V and 10 bases from J, leaving 17 bases between. The CDR3 has 14 amino acids. The CDR3 loop is CASSANSLANEQFF. CDR3 sequence (DNA): TGTGCCAGCAGTGCCAATTCTCTAGCGAACGAGCAGTTCTTC.

The chain uses TRBV20-1 and TRBJ2-7; tentative D call: TRBD1 (6 bases). Trimming took off 0 bases at V and 3 bases at J, with 15 bases between the two ends. Germline V CDR1 and CDR2: DFQATT, SNEGSKA (reference sequence). CDR3 length: 15 residues. The CDR3 bases are TGCAGTGCTAGAGACGCGGGTGGGGGCCTCTACGAGCAGTACTTC. Amino acid sequence: CSARDAGGGLYEQYF.

This clonotype has more than one count but fewer than ten. The rearrangement links TRBV20-1 to TRBJ2-5; a weak D match, TRBD1 (6 bases). The V gene lost 6 bases and the J gene lost 2 bases, with 7 bases spanning the gap. The CDR3 extends over 11 amino acids. The V gene's germline CDR1 is DFQATT and CDR2 SNEGSKA (reference sequence). The CDR3 here is CSAGQQETQYF. The CDR3 nucleotides are TGCAGTGCCGGACAGCAAGAGACCCAGTACTTC.

This clonotype was picked up many times. The CDR3 is CASSPGLASYEQYF. The CDR3 DNA follows: TGTGCCAGCAGTCCGGGACTAGCCTCCTACGAGCAGTACTTC. This chain joins TRBV28 and TRBJ2-7; TRBD2 agrees at 9 bases. Germline trimming cut 5 bases from V and 0 bases from J; bases unmatched to any gene: 2. CDR3 length: 14 amino acids. Germline-derived CDR1 and CDR2 are MDHEN and SYDVKM.

V usage is TRBV5-6 and J usage is TRBJ2-1; D is possibly TRBD1 or TRBD2 (6 bases each). CDR3 length: 15 amino acids. Germline V gene lookup returns CDR1 SGHDT and CDR2 YYEEEE. V lost 4 bases, J lost 3 bases, and 14 bases lay in between. CDR3 sequence reads: CASSRTGAHYNEQFF. The CDR3 DNA sequence: TGTGCCAGCAGCCGAACGGGGGCCCACTACAATGAGCAGTTCTTC.